This T cell receptor (beta chain) was retrieved from a study of beta chain features in type 1 diabetes. This clone was seen only a few times. Its target is unknown. Study findings and constraints: When Type 1 diabetes patients were examined, their TCRB CDR3s proved moderately but significantly shorter in all four CD4+ subsets. VDJ junctions sequenced from type 1 diabetes patients showed fewer insertions and more deletions.

V was pared by 10 bases and J by 5 bases, with 9 bases between. The CDR3 has 11 amino acids. CDR1 is ENHRY, CDR2 SYGVKD, per germline. The study reverse transcribed the entire isolated RNA, so it sequenced expressed TCRB transcripts. TCRdb keeps only in-frame clones here, not all; method: immunoSEQ multiplex PCR. The sample yields some 350,000 clones, approximately 13% seen once. The chain recombines TRBV10-3 with TRBJ2-1, with D unresolved. The material sequenced was naive CD4+ T cells from blood. The TCR comes from a woman aged 18 to 35 with type 1 diabetes. The CDR3 is CATHQDNEQFF. The CDR3 nucleotides read TGTGCCACCCACCAGGACAATGAGCAGTTCTTC.